A single sample is the source of the 11 T cell receptor beta chains below, sequenced in a study of blood T cells in healthy people across ages. Using a J-beta primer mix together with a sample-barcoded 5' primer, a second PCR was run for roughly 6 to 12 cycles. TCRdb independently ran MiXCR on the 5' RACE reads; one entry per CDR3 protein. The profile shows almost 1 million distinct CDR3 sequences, roughly 47% of them singletons. Source material: blood. These receptors all stem from a woman aged 55-70 years in good health.

This sequence joins TRBV27 and TRBJ1-6; possibly TRBD1 for D (6 bases). The germline V gene has CDR1 MNHEY and CDR2 SMNVEV (reference sequence). V was pared by 8 bases and J by 8 bases, with 19 bases between. The CDR3 has 15 amino acids. The CDR3 region is CASAPGAQGHSPLHF. CDR3 sequence (DNA): TGTGCCAGCGCACCGGGAGCACAGGGTCATTCACCCCTCCACTTT.

The J gene is TRBJ2-7, the V gene TRBV24-1; 8 bases agree with TRBD1. The end of the DNA fits TRBJ2-5 better, so the J call may be wrong. The germline gives CDR1 KGHDR, CDR2 SFDVKD. The CDR3 length is 13 residues. CDR3 residues: CATETGAGETQYF. The CDR3 DNA sequence: TGTGCCACAGAGACAGGGGCTGGGGAGACCCAGTACTTC.

The CDR3 DNA sequence: TGCGCCAGCTCGCCGGCCCCAAGCGGGTTCACAGATACGCAGTATTTT. Amino acids: CASSPAPSGFTDTQYF. The chain employs TRBV5-1 and TRBJ2-3, with D possibly being TRBD2 (6 bases). Germline assignment: CDR1 SGHRS and CDR2 YFSETQ. V lost 7 bases and J 2 bases, leaving 20 bases between the germline ends. The length of the CDR3 is 16 residues.

This chain connects TRBV12-3 or TRBV12-4 to TRBJ1-1; no clear D gene. This CDR3 comprises 15 residues. Trimming removed 4 bases at V and 3 bases at J, with 15 bases between. This CDR3 reads CASSYGSSGDTEAFF. CDR3 DNA: TGTGCCAGCAGTTACGGGTCGTCCGGGGACACTGAAGCTTTCTTT.

This chain joins TRBV20-1 and TRBJ2-5; D call uncertain. V lost 3 bases and J lost 1, with 12 bases in between. Looked up from germline, CDR1 is DFQATT and CDR2 is SNEGSKA (reference sequence). The CDR3 is 14 amino acids. CDR3: CSARAQAPQETQYF. The CDR3, as DNA: TGCAGTGCTAGGGCCCAGGCCCCCCAAGAGACCCAGTACTTC.

CDR3 DNA: TGCAGTGCTAGAGGCCCAGCGGGAGTCACGGAGACCCAGTACTTC. Its translation is CSARGPAGVTETQYF. The rearrangement uses TRBV20-1 and TRBJ2-5; TRBD2 agrees at 8 bases. Looked up from germline, CDR1 is DFQATT and CDR2 is SNEGSKA (reference sequence). This CDR3 has 15 residues. V trimming: 1 base; J trimming: 5 bases; junction bases outside the gene matches: 9.

V is TRBV2 and J is TRBJ2-2; 11 bases line up with TRBD2. Per germline, CDR1 SNHLY and CDR2 FYNNEI. CDR3 length: 16 residues. The trim removed 2 bases at V and 5 bases at J, leaving 4 bases unmatched. The CDR3 DNA is TGTGCCAGCAGTGAACGTAGCGGGAGGGGAACCGGGGAGCTGTTTTTT. Encoded protein: CASSERSGRGTGELFF.

The rearrangement uses TRBV11-2 and TRBJ2-7, with TRBD1 identical over 9 bases. The CDR3 length is 15 residues. Looked up from germline, CDR1 is SGHAT and CDR2 is FQNNGV. V lost 3 bases and J lost 0; bases outside the gene matches: 3. For the CDR3, the DNA is TGTGCCAGCAGCTTTACAGGGGGCGACTCCTACGAGCAGTACTTC. Amino acids: CASSFTGGDSYEQYF.

The gene calls are TRBV20-1 and TRBJ1-5, with a tentative D call TRBD1 (6 bases). The germline V gene has CDR1 DFQATT and CDR2 SNEGSKA (reference sequence). CDR3 length: 13 residues. V was clipped by 6 bases and J by 4 bases, with 13 bases between them. The CDR3 DNA sequence: TGCAGTGCGGGTCAGGGGAATAATCAGCCCCAGCATTTT. Protein product: CSAGQGNNQPQHF.

The V gene is TRBV6-1, the J gene TRBJ2-5; D might be TRBD2 (6 bases). The J call may not be correct, given that the DNA end is closer to TRBJ2-7. This CDR3 has 15 residues. In germline, CDR1 is MNHNS, CDR2 SASEGT. The CDR3 sequence: CASSEVGGTTYEQYF. The CDR3 DNA reads as TGTGCCAGCAGTGAAGTAGGAGGGACCACCTACGAGCAGTACTTC.

The gene calls are TRBV7-2 and TRBJ2-4; D is tentatively TRBD1 or TRBD2 (5 bases each). In germline, CDR1 is SGHTA, CDR2 FQGNSA. The CDR3 totals 15 residues. Between the trimmed V and J ends, which lost 5 bases and 7 bases, there was a span of 18 bases. The CDR3 spells CASSQSVGPLNIQYF. CDR3 in DNA: TGTGCCAGCAGCCAGAGTGTGGGACCGCTTAACATTCAGTACTTC. Looking up the rest from reference TRBV7-2 and TRBJ2-4 gives the full variable domain: GAGVSQSPSNKVTEKGKDVELRCDPISGHTALYWYRQSLGQGLEFLIYFQGNSAPDKSGLPSDRFSAERTGGSVSTLTIQRTQQEDSAVYLCASSQSVGPLNIQYFGAGTRLSVL.